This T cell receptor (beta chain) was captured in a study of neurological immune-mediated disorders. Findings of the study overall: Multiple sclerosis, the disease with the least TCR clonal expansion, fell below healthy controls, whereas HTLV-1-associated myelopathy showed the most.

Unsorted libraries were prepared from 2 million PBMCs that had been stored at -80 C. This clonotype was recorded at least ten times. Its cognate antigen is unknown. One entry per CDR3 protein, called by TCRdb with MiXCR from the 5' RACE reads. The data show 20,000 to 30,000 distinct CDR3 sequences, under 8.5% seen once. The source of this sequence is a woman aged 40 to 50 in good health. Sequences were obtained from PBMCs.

CDR3 sequence (DNA): TGCGCCAGCAGCTTGGAGGGGCCAGTCGGAGCTTTCTTT. Residues: CASSLEGPVGAFF. The chain couples TRBV5-1 to TRBJ1-1; the D gene is possibly TRBD1 (5 bases). The germline V gene encodes CDR1 SGHRS and CDR2 YFSETQ. The CDR3 runs 13 residues. The ends were cut back, 0 bases at V and 10 bases at J, with 13 bases in the middle.